Given below is one TCR beta chain in context. Its recognized antigen is unknown. Base-call qualities are not available, and no considerably larger clone is one nucleotide away. The sample belongs to a study of OX40 agonist ivuxolimab in advanced cancers. Some background on the complete study: Ivuxolimab was an agonistic, fully human IgG2 monoclonal antibody directed against OX40 (CD134), a costimulatory receptor. Intravenous ivuxolimab was administered to patients every 2 weeks at six dose levels: 0.01, 0.1, 0.3, 1.5, 3 and 10 mg/kg. Among the roughly 52 dose-escalation patients, about 20 had hepatocellular carcinoma, some 15 melanoma, 9 renal cell carcinoma and 9 head and neck cancer. In the dose-escalation cohort, approximately 80% of patients were male, and the mean age was roughly 60 years with a range of roughly 23 to 79. Patients were allowed to have had prior anti-PD-1, anti-PD-L1 or anti-CTLA-4 therapy, and approximately 40% of the dose-escalation patients had previously received checkpoint inhibitors. Partial responses were achieved by three dose-escalation patients, of whom one had hepatocellular carcinoma and two had cutaneous melanoma. The point of sequencing TCRbeta in the periphery was to test whether ivuxolimab changed TCR sequence diversity and drove clonal T-cell expansion. The paper describes the monotherapy dose-escalation part (N of about 52 patients) of the phase I trial of ivuxolimab.

Genomic DNA was extracted from sorted cells for sequencing of the TCRbeta CDR3 region. The immunoSEQ Assay was used to sequence the TCRbeta CDR3 regions. Here the immuneACCESS table is served through TCRdb, limited to in-frame sequences with V and J called. Missing clones are a known gap in these copies; in checked studies unresolved V genes cover under half, and the rest lacks a known reason. The sample profile shows under 80,000 clones; more than 75% of them were found once. The ten top clones hold roughly 2% of the sample. Its CDR3 holds 14 amino acids, cysteine through phenylalanine. This entry keeps only the CDR3 DNA: 42 bases, framed from base 1. According to the germline V gene (reference sequence), CDR1 reads SGHNT and CDR2 reads YYREEE. Unmatched junction bases come to 4, with V trimmed by 0 bases and J by 9 bases. The trial excluded patients who had a history of autoimmune disease or who were on systemic immunosuppression. In every dose cohort, peripheral blood was drawn for TCR sequencing at baseline, cycle 4 day 1, and cycle 7 day 1. Samples came from an open-label, multicenter, first-in-human phase I dose-escalation trial of ivuxolimab. The trial enrolled adults with locally advanced or metastatic head and neck squamous cell, hepatocellular, melanoma or renal cell carcinoma. Before TCR sequencing, CD4+ and CD8+ T cells were separately sorted from peripheral blood.

Study-wide findings and limitations: Low levels of normalized T-cell clonal expansion were also seen in some patients who did not respond. In the 0.1-3.0 mg/kg groups, partial responders were among the patients with the lowest normalized peripheral clonal expansion, particularly in CD8+ T cells. Clonal expansion of both CD4+ and CD8+ blood T cells was observed from baseline to week 6 at doses 0.1 to 3.0 mg/kg. After ivuxolimab, more expanded clones were found on average in CD8+ T cells than in CD4+ T cells. The antigen specificity of the peripheral T cells that underwent clonal expansion was not determined.

This receptor chain uses TRBV5-4 and TRBJ1-4, with 8 bases aligning to TRBD1. Source: CD4+ or CD8+ T cells sorted from blood, taken in a trial of the OX40 agonist ivuxolimab. This TCR derives from an adult with an advanced solid tumor such as melanoma, head and neck, liver or kidney cancer. The DNA is TGTGCCAGCAGCTTGGGACAGGGGAGACAAAAACTGTTTTTT. Translated, it gives CASSLGQGRQKLFF.